This T cell receptor (beta chain) was identified in a study of T cells in Graves' hyperthyroidism and ophthalmopathy. Looking at the study overall: Peripheral blood was drawn at first diagnosis, prior to all treatment.

Per germline, CDR1 DFQATT and CDR2 SNEGSKA (reference sequence). The CDR3 covers 13 residues. About this clonotype: At one end, the junction sequence differs from germline, possibly due to a read error.

The study left out patients who had uncontrolled infection, other autoimmune disease, pregnancy or lactation. Together with thyroid ultrasound, orbital computed tomography, serum thyroxine and TRAb, clinical symptoms were used for diagnoses. Using more than 7.5 ml of fresh peripheral blood, PBMCs were prepared. Researchers took RNA transcripts and amplified the TCR beta CDR3 regions from them. A set of HTBI primers served as the primers for a first-round RT-PCR of the TCR CDR3. TCRdb re-analysed the multiplex PCR reads in MiXCR, keeping a single row per CDR3 protein. The repertoire holds fewer than 450,000 distinct CDR3 sequences, with about 15% as singletons.

The rearrangement links TRBV20-1 to TRBJ1-1; 7 bases are shared with TRBD1. This clonotype was obtained from a woman between 25 and 40 years old with Graves' hyperthyroidism that later progressed to Graves' ophthalmopathy. Sequenced material: blood. CDR3 sequence: CSASPYRGPEASF. In nucleotides, the CDR3 is TGCAGTGCAAGTCCCTACAGGGGTCCTGAAGCTTCCTTT.